The 32 T cell receptor beta chains below all came from one sample that was sequenced in a study of blood T cell repertoires in COVID-19 (dated by TCRdb to about 2020). The library was produced with the immunoSEQ multiplex PCR assay. TCRdb retrieved this table from immuneACCESS and kept in-frame rearrangements only. Not all clones are present; in checked studies, unresolved V genes account for under half, and no reason is known for the remainder. The table for this sample lists roughly 190,000 clones; about four fifths of them were counted only once. The top ten constitute less than 7% of the sample. Sequencing input: peripheral blood. The receptor source for this set is a man aged 60-69 years with acute or convalescent COVID-19.

The chain employs TRBV4-2 and TRBJ1-1; 7 bases align to TRBD1. After removal of 1 base from V and 10 bases from J, the junction contained 12 bases not matched to a gene. Per germline, CDR1 LGHNA and CDR2 YNFKEQ. CDR3 size: 15 residues. The CDR3 bases are TGTGCCAGCAGCCAAGTGGGGGCAGCAGGGGGAGCAGCTTTCTTT. As protein: CASSQVGAAGGAAFF.

The chain joins TRBV3-1 (or the pseudogene TRBV3-2) to TRBJ2-7; 9 bases fit TRBD1. Trimming removed 3 bases from V and 3 bases from J; junction bases left unmatched: 0. This CDR3 is 13 amino acids long. CDR1 is LGHDT, CDR2 YNNKEL, per germline (reference sequence). The chain's CDR3 is CASSQDRGYEQYF. CDR3 nucleotides: TGTGCCAGCAGCCAGGACAGGGGCTACGAGCAGTACTTC.

The V gene is TRBV28, the J gene TRBJ2-1, with TRBD2 matching 8 bases. The length of the CDR3 is 15 residues. CDR1 is MDHEN and CDR2 is SYDVKM in the germline V gene. Trimming cost V 6 bases and J 6 bases; bases outside gene matches: 10. CDR3: CASRSAGGLVNEQFF. Written as DNA, the CDR3 is TGTGCCAGCAGGTCCGCCGGGGGACTAGTCAATGAGCAGTTCTTC.

The chain couples TRBV7-9 to TRBJ2-3; possibly TRBD1 for D (5 bases). Trimming removed 8 bases from V and 0 bases from J, with 15 bases in between. This CDR3 contains 15 residues. Germline CDR1 is SEHNR and CDR2 is FQNEAQ (reference sequence). CDR3 residues: CASHSIRVSTDTQYF. DNA of the CDR3: TGTGCCAGCCACTCAATCAGGGTGAGCACAGATACGCAGTATTTT.

The chain employs TRBV5-4 and TRBJ2-4; 8 bases agree with TRBD2. The CDR3 is 14 amino acids. V trimming: 2 bases; J trimming: 9 bases; junction bases outside the gene matches: 7. CDR1 is SGHNT and CDR2 is YYREEE in the germline V gene (reference sequence). The CDR3 loop is CASSLAGASGIQYF. The CDR3 bases are TGTGCCAGCAGCTTAGCGGGGGCGAGCGGCATTCAGTACTTC.

The V gene is TRBV6-4, the J gene TRBJ1-6; 8 bases match TRBD1. CDR3 size: 15 residues. V lost 5 bases, J lost 9 bases, and 9 bases stayed unmatched. Germline lookup yields CDR1 MRHNA and CDR2 SNTAGT. The CDR3 DNA reads TGTGCCAGCAGTTCAGGGGGCGGTTCAGCTTCACCCCTCCACTTT. It codes for CASSSGGGSASPLHF.

The gene calls are TRBV6-5 and TRBJ2-3; 10 nucleotides align to TRBD1. The CDR3 is 15 amino acids. V shed 8 bases, J shed 0 bases, and the junction held 5 bases outside the gene matches. Germline values: CDR1 MNHEY, CDR2 SVGAGI. The CDR3 DNA reads as TGTGCCAGCGGCCGGGACAGGGGAAGCACAGATACGCAGTATTTT. It translates to CASGRDRGSTDTQYF.

V and J are TRBV19 and TRBJ2-1; 11 nucleotides match TRBD2. The trim removed 4 bases at V and 4 bases at J, leaving 9 bases unmatched. The CDR3 has 17 residues. Looked up from germline, CDR1 is LNHDA and CDR2 is SQIVND (reference sequence). CDR3 sequence (DNA): TGTGCCAGTAGTAATCAGCCGGGACTAGCGGTATACAATGAGCAGTTCTTC. Its protein is CASSNQPGLAVYNEQFF. Combining the CDR3 with reference TRBV19 and TRBJ2-1 gives the whole variable domain DGGITQSPKYLFRKEGQNVTLSCEQNLNHDAMYWYRQDPGQGLRLIYYSQIVNDFQKGDIAEGYSVSREKKESFPLTVTSAQKNPTAFYLCASSNQPGLAVYNEQFFGPGTRLTVL.

A few counts support this clone. The chain employs TRBV19 and TRBJ1-2; 8 bases are a match to TRBD1. Germline lookup yields CDR1 LNHDA and CDR2 SQIVND (reference sequence). The V gene end was trimmed by 2 bases and the J gene end by 5 bases; junction bases not matched to a gene: 7. The CDR3 is made up of 15 amino acids. CDR3 loop: CASSIRQGQDYGYTF. The CDR3 DNA follows: TGTGCCAGTAGTATAAGACAGGGGCAAGATTATGGCTACACCTTC.

The chain joins TRBV7-3 to TRBJ2-7; TRBD2 agrees at 10 bases. The CDR3 runs to 14 residues. Trimming took 4 bases from V and 3 from J; bases not matched to a gene: 3. Germline V gene lookup returns CDR1 SGHTA and CDR2 FQGTGA. The CDR3 DNA reads as TGTGCCAGCAGCTCTAGCGGGGGAGACTACGAGCAGTACTTC. This gives the protein CASSSSGGDYEQYF.

There are many counts of this clone. The chain uses TRBV5-4 and TRBJ1-2; no clear D gene. V dropped 0 bases and J dropped 0 bases, with 9 bases sitting between them. CDR1 is SGHNT, CDR2 YYREEE, per germline (reference sequence). This CDR3 has 15 amino acids. CDR3 amino acids: CASSLAPRANYGYTF. DNA of the CDR3: TGTGCCAGCAGCTTGGCCCCCCGAGCTAACTATGGCTACACCTTC.

The chain employs TRBV9 and TRBJ2-3; TRBD2 matches at 8 bases. With V trimmed by 0 bases and J by 6 bases, 9 bases remained unmatched. Germline V gives CDR1 SGDLS, CDR2 YYNGEE. This CDR3 region has 16 residues. The CDR3 nucleotides read TGTGCCAGCAGCGTAGCGGACGGGGGGGCCAGGGATACGCAGTATTTT. It codes for CASSVADGGARDTQYF.

This sequence joins TRBV9 and TRBJ2-1, with 10 nucleotides matching TRBD2. The germline V gene encodes CDR1 SGDLS and CDR2 YYNGEE. The ends lost 0 bases at V and 9 bases at J; junction bases unmatched: 6. The CDR3 loop spans 15 amino acids. DNA of the CDR3: TGTGCCAGCAGCGTAGCATGGGTAGCGGGAGGTGAGCAGTTCTTC. Translation gives CASSVAWVAGGEQFF.

In this sample, this clone turned up once. The chain uses TRBV7-3 and TRBJ1-2, with D perhaps TRBD1 (5 bases). This CDR3 has 15 residues. CDR1 is SGHTA, CDR2 FQGTGA, per germline. V gave up 0 bases and J gave up 5 bases, with 13 bases separating them. DNA for the CDR3: TGTGCCAGCAGCTTAACTGGGCAGGGAGGATATGGCTACACCTTC. Translating it yields CASSLTGQGGYGYTF.

The chain couples TRBV5-1 to TRBJ2-2, with D tentatively TRBD2 (6 bases). In germline, CDR1 is SGHRS, CDR2 YFSETQ. V lost 0 bases and J 2 bases, leaving 17 bases between the germline ends. This CDR3 is 18 amino acids long. CDR3 DNA: TGCGCCAGCAGCTTGGAGTGGATTCGGGGGACCAACACCGGGGAGCTGTTTTTT. This codes for CASSLEWIRGTNTGELFF.

V usage is TRBV27 and J usage is TRBJ2-5, with TRBD2 matching 9 bases. The germline V gene has CDR1 MNHEY and CDR2 SMNVEV (reference sequence). The trim removed 11 bases at V and 2 bases at J, leaving 0 bases unmatched. CDR3 length: 11 residues. DNA for the CDR3: TGTGCCGCGGGGGGGCAAGAGACCCAGTACTTC. Translating it yields CAAGGQETQYF.

The J gene is TRBJ1-2, the V gene TRBV4-2; 7 bases match TRBD1. The CDR3 is made up of 16 amino acids. CDR1 and CDR2 (germline): LGHNA, YNFKEQ. Germline trimming cut 0 bases from V and 7 bases from J; bases unmatched to any gene: 11. The CDR3 DNA follows: TGTGCCAGCAGCCAAGAAGAGGGGGCCGGGGGTTCTGGCTACACCTTC. Amino acid sequence: CASSQEEGAGGSGYTF.

In this sample, this clone turned up a few times. The genes are TRBV2 and TRBJ1-1; TRBD1 is a possible D gene (5 bases). The CDR3 extends over 15 amino acids. Looked up from germline, CDR1 is SNHLY and CDR2 is FYNNEI. The germline V and J ends were trimmed by 4 bases and 5 bases, with 17 bases remaining between them. Written as DNA, the CDR3 is TGTGCCAGCAGTGGGGGTTCAGGGAGGCAAACTGAAGCTTTCTTT. Its protein is CASSGGSGRQTEAFF.

CDR3 residues: CASSFRPWGVSDQPQHF. CDR3 nucleotides: TGTGCCAGCAGCTTTAGACCCTGGGGGGTCTCCGATCAGCCCCAGCATTTT. The rearrangement links TRBV7-8 to TRBJ1-5, with TRBD1 as a possible D gene (5 bases). Looked up from germline, CDR1 is SGHVS and CDR2 is FQNEAQ. The CDR3 is made up of 17 amino acids. Trimming shortened V by 3 bases and J by 5 bases, and 20 bases separated the two germline ends.

As for this clone: In the same sample, other DNA sequences code for this CDR3. This sequence joins TRBV12-3 or TRBV12-4 and TRBJ2-7; possibly TRBD1 for D (5 bases). V was trimmed by 5 bases and J by 2 bases, leaving 10 bases between them. This CDR3 spans 13 amino acids. In DNA form, the CDR3 reads TGTGCCAGCAGTCCCCAGGGTGCCTACGAGCAGTACTTC. Amino acids: CASSPQGAYEQYF.

CDR3 sequence (DNA): TGCAGCGCCCTCACACTATCACAGGGGCGGTACGAGCAGTACTTC. Protein sequence: CSALTLSQGRYEQYF. This sequence joins TRBV29-1 and TRBJ2-7, with TRBD1 matching 7 bases. V was pared by 7 bases and J by 4 bases, with 16 bases of the junction left unmatched. Germline lookup yields CDR1 SQVTM and CDR2 ANQGSEA. The CDR3 is made up of 15 amino acids.

The V call is TRBV7-2, the J call TRBJ1-2; 7 bases align to TRBD1. The CDR3 covers 15 residues. CDR1 is SGHTA, CDR2 FQGNSA, per germline. J lost 3 bases, V lost 6 bases, and 10 bases had no gene match. CDR3 sequence reads: CASRLQGKGDYGYTF. For the CDR3, the DNA is TGTGCCAGCAGACTACAGGGGAAGGGGGACTATGGCTACACCTTC.

For the CDR3, the DNA is TGTGCCAGTAGTATAGTTGTAGTCTCTGGGGCCAACGTCCTGACTTTC. Its translation is CASSIVVVSGANVLTF. The rearrangement uses TRBV19 and TRBJ2-6; D is uncertain. Trimming stripped 1 base from V and 0 bases from J, with 7 bases between. The CDR3 runs to 16 residues. From germline, CDR1 is LNHDA and CDR2 SQIVND (reference sequence).

The rearrangement links TRBV7-2 to TRBJ2-7; perhaps TRBD2 as D (5 bases). CDR1 is SGHTA, CDR2 FQGNSA, per germline. Trimming pared 3 bases from V and 1 base from J, leaving 7 bases between. The CDR3 has 13 amino acids. The DNA of the CDR3 is TGTGCCAGCAGCTTTAGCGCGTCCTACGAGCAGTACTTC. It is translated as CASSFSASYEQYF.

The chain recombines TRBV27 with TRBJ2-5, with 13 bases lining up with TRBD2. The germline V gene encodes CDR1 MNHEY and CDR2 SMNVEV (reference sequence). With 1 base clipped from V and 4 bases from J, the junction kept 12 bases outside the gene matches. The length of the CDR3 is 19 residues. Here the CDR3 reads CASSLFSVAGLAGAETQYF. In DNA form, the CDR3 reads TGTGCCAGCAGTTTATTCTCGGTTGCCGGACTAGCGGGAGCAGAGACCCAGTACTTC.

The chain employs TRBV29-1 and TRBJ2-3, with 10 bases matching TRBD2. The J segment lost 2 bases and the V segment lost 6 bases, leaving 8 bases of the junction unmatched. This CDR3 has 15 amino acids. From germline, CDR1 is SQVTM and CDR2 ANQGSEA. The DNA for the CDR3 is TGCAGCGTCTCTTTAGGGACTAGCGTCACAGATACGCAGTATTTT. It encodes CSVSLGTSVTDTQYF.

The chain combines TRBV7-3 with TRBJ2-5; 7 bases map to TRBD2. Germline CDR1 is SGHTA and CDR2 is FQGTGA. This CDR3 has 14 residues. Trimming at V came to 0 bases and at J to 4 bases, leaving 2 bases not matched to a gene. The CDR3 DNA reads as TGTGCCAGCAGCTTAACGCGGGAGACAGAGACCCAGTACTTC. Translating it yields CASSLTRETETQYF.

The CDR3 DNA reads as TGTGCCAGCTCACCACCGGGGACTAGCGGGGCAAACATTCAGTACTTC. Translating gives CASSPPGTSGANIQYF. V gene TRBV18 combines with J gene TRBJ2-4, with TRBD2 identical over 13 bases. V lost 0 bases, J lost 6 bases, and 2 bases stayed unmatched. The germline CDR1 and CDR2 sequences are KGHSH and LQKENI. The CDR3 sequence is 16 residues long. The full variable domain, its missing parts supplied by reference TRBV18 and TRBJ2-4, is NAGVMQNPRHLVRRRGQEARLRCSPMKGHSHVYWYRQLPEEGLKFMVYLQKENIIDESGMPKERFSAEFPKEGPSILRIQQVVRGDSAAYFCASSPPGTSGANIQYFGAGTRLSVL.

The chain employs TRBV6-2 or TRBV6-3 and TRBJ2-7; D ambiguous. The germline gives CDR1 MNHEY, CDR2 SVGEGT. CDR3 length equals 11 residues. Trimming took off 3 bases at V and 2 bases at J, with 2 bases between the two ends. Here the CDR3 DNA reads TGTGCCAGCAGTTATACCTACGAGCAGTACTTC. It specifies CASSYTYEQYF.

The chain uses TRBV4-1 and TRBJ2-3, with D perhaps TRBD2 (5 bases). Trimming cost V 0 bases and J 5 bases, with 9 bases left between them. Per the germline V gene, CDR1 is MGHRA and CDR2 is YSYEKL. The CDR3 is 14 residues long. The CDR3 coding sequence is TGCGCCAGCAGCCAAGATTTGAGGGAAGATACGCAGTATTTT. It specifies CASSQDLREDTQYF.

The chain has TRBV5-1 and TRBJ1-1; TRBD1 is a possible D gene (5 bases). The V gene's germline CDR1 is SGHRS and CDR2 YFSETQ. With 2 bases removed from V and 4 bases from J, the gap between germline ends came to 15 bases. The CDR3 totals 15 residues. The CDR3 loop is CASSLGSGRGTEAFF. DNA of the CDR3: TGCGCCAGCAGCTTAGGGTCAGGGCGGGGCACTGAAGCTTTCTTT.

The J gene is TRBJ1-5, the V gene TRBV6-2 or TRBV6-3, with 9 bases matching TRBD1. The CDR3 spans 16 residues. V lost 2 bases to trimming and J lost 4 bases; unmatched junction nucleotides: 6. Germline assignment: CDR1 MNHEY and CDR2 SVGEGT. The CDR3 sequence: CASSYTAGTGNQPQHF. In DNA form, the CDR3 reads TGTGCCAGCAGTTACACGGCCGGGACAGGGAATCAGCCCCAGCATTTT.